The T cell receptor (beta chain) described here comes from a study of T cells in Graves' hyperthyroidism and ophthalmopathy. Patients showing uncontrolled infection, other autoimmune disease, pregnancy or lactation were ineligible. Study-wide results and limits: Most expanded thyroid clonotypes above 0.001 also appeared in blood.

V lost 7 bases to trimming and J lost 4 bases, with 19 bases between them. CDR3 size: 15 residues. RNA transcripts gave rise to amplified TCR beta CDR3 regions. Using the HTBI primer set, a first-round RT-PCR was run on the TCR CDR3. A single record per CDR3 protein comes from TCRdb applying MiXCR to the multiplex PCR reads. The sample lists 600,000 to 700,000 distinct CDR3 sequences, about 14% occurring once. A word on this clonotype: No antigen is known for it.

The chain employs TRBV12-3 or TRBV12-4 and TRBJ1-1; no definite D call. This sequence was found in a woman aged 40-49 years with Graves' ophthalmopathy. The sequenced sample was blood. This CDR3 reads CASTPRMGWGTEAFF. CDR3 in DNA: TGTGCCAGCACCCCGAGGATGGGCTGGGGCACTGAAGCTTTCTTT.